These 13 T cell receptor beta chains were all obtained from the same sample, sequenced in a study of shared clonotypes between healthy human individuals. Libraries were prepared by immunoSEQ multiplex PCR; TCRdb keeps only in-frame clonotypes and omits some of them. The data contain roughly 1,000,000 clones, approximately 78% of them singletons. The sample taken for sequencing was memory CD4+ T cells from PBMCs. Described subset: CD45RA-negative fraction. The receptors shown here come from a man younger than 35 in good health. Some clones in this sample may be carry-over from other donors' samples.

V gene TRBV30 combines with J gene TRBJ2-7, with 12 bases fitting TRBD2. This CDR3 has 15 residues. CDR1 is GTSNPN and CDR2 is SVGIG in the germline V gene (reference sequence). J was trimmed by 5 bases and V by 4 bases; bases with no gene match: 9. CDR3 sequence (DNA): TGTGCCTGGACGCTAGCGGGAGGGCCTTCCCACGAGCAGTACTTC. This gives the protein CAWTLAGGPSHEQYF.

This clone was seen only once. The genes are TRBV5-1 and TRBJ2-7; maybe TRBD2 (5 bases). The germline V gene has CDR1 SGHRS and CDR2 YFSETQ. Trimming stripped 0 bases from V and 4 bases from J, with 11 bases between. The CDR3 covers 14 residues. The CDR3 sequence: CASSLGAVDYEQYF. CDR3 DNA sequence: TGCGCCAGCAGCTTGGGAGCGGTGGATTACGAGCAGTACTTC. The entire variable domain, with the rest obtained from reference TRBV5-1 and TRBJ2-7, is as follows: KAGVTQTPRYLIKTRGQQVTLSCSPISGHRSVSWYQQTPGQGLQFLFEYFSETQRNKGNFPGRFSGRQFSNSRSEMNVSTLELGDSALYLCASSLGAVDYEQYFGPGTRLTVT.

The CDR3 is CASSYSEAGNTIYF. The CDR3 DNA sequence: TGTGCCAGCAGTTACTCGGAGGCTGGAAACACCATATATTTT. The J gene is TRBJ1-3, the V gene TRBV6-5; no definite D call. The CDR3 extends over 14 amino acids. Germline V gives CDR1 MNHEY, CDR2 SVGAGI. V was clipped by 0 bases and J by 2 bases, with 5 bases between them.

This clone was detected only once. The chain carries TRBV7-2 and TRBJ2-5, with 9 positions matching TRBD2. V gave up 2 bases and J gave up 5 bases; unmatched junction bases: 12. CDR3 length: 17 amino acids. Germline CDR1 is SGHTA and CDR2 is FQGNSA. The CDR3 nucleotides read TGTGCCAGCAGCTTAAGCCTTTTAGCGGGAGAGCGTGAGACCCAGTACTTC. Translation: CASSLSLLAGERETQYF. The full variable domain, rest sourced from reference TRBV7-2 and TRBJ2-5, is GAGVSQSPSNKVTEKGKDVELRCDPISGHTALYWYRQSLGQGLEFLIYFQGNSAPDKSGLPSDRFSAERTGGSVSTLTIQRTQQEDSAVYLCASSLSLLAGERETQYFGPGTRLLVL.

This clone was detected many times. The rearrangement links TRBV7-2 to TRBJ2-1; 9 bases agree with TRBD2. In germline, CDR1 is SGHTA, CDR2 FQGNSA. This CDR3 comprises 14 residues. J was trimmed by 10 bases and V by 1 base; bases with no gene match: 5. The CDR3 sequence is CASSLVSGGGEQFF. In DNA form, the CDR3 reads TGTGCCAGCAGCTTAGTTAGCGGGGGCGGGGAGCAGTTCTTC.

In this sample, this clone turned up many times. Different DNA sequences within this sample yield the same CDR3. This rearrangement joins TRBV5-1 to TRBJ2-7; D gene uncertain. The germline V gene encodes CDR1 SGHRS and CDR2 YFSETQ. The CDR3 runs 14 residues. Trimming took 4 bases from V and 5 from J, leaving 16 bases between them. In nucleotides, the CDR3 is TGCGCCAGCAGCACCGAAGCCAGTGGCGACGAGCAGTACTTC. It translates to CASSTEASGDEQYF.

The chain recombines TRBV5-4 with TRBJ1-2, with a weak D call TRBD1 (6 bases). The germline V gene has CDR1 SGHNT and CDR2 YYREEE (reference sequence). There are 15 residues in the CDR3. Trimming took 4 bases from V and 4 from J, leaving 17 bases between them. The CDR3 here is CASSLQLGGVYGYTF. The CDR3 nucleotides read TGTGCCAGCAGCCTCCAACTGGGGGGCGTCTATGGCTACACCTTC. The variable domain in full, completed from reference TRBV5-4 and TRBJ1-2, reads ETGVTQSPTHLIKTRGQQVTLRCSSQSGHNTVSWYQQALGQGPQFIFQYYREEENGRGNFPPRFSGLQFPNYSSELNVNALELDDSALYLCASSLQLGGVYGYTFGSGTRLTVV.

The V gene is TRBV4-3, the J gene TRBJ1-4, with TRBD1 identical over 9 bases. The CDR3 covers 16 residues. Per germline, CDR1 LGHNA and CDR2 YSLEER. With 4 bases clipped from V and 5 bases from J, the junction kept 8 bases outside the gene matches. The CDR3 sequence is CASSLEPGQGNEKLFF. CDR3 DNA: TGCGCCAGCAGCCTTGAGCCGGGACAGGGCAATGAAAAACTGTTTTTT.

V and J are TRBV28 and TRBJ1-1, with D tentatively TRBD1 (6 bases). The V and J ends lost 6 bases and 10 bases respectively, with 15 bases between them. From germline, CDR1 is MDHEN and CDR2 SYDVKM. This CDR3 comprises 12 residues. DNA for the CDR3: TGTGCCAGCAGCCCTACAGGGTTGGTAGCTTTCTTT. Translating gives CASSPTGLVAFF.

In DNA form, the CDR3 reads TGTGCCAGCAGCTTGGGGCCCGGGACAGGCAGCGACGAGCAGTACTTC. Amino acid sequence: CASSLGPGTGSDEQYF. The rearrangement links TRBV7-3 to TRBJ2-7; 8 nucleotides agree with TRBD1. This CDR3 spans 16 amino acids. The germline V gene encodes CDR1 SGHTA and CDR2 FQGTGA. V lost 3 bases, J lost 5 bases, and 12 bases stayed unmatched.

The table lists this clone with a few counts. A much larger clone lies one base from this, so it may be a read error. The gene calls are TRBV7-2 and TRBJ1-1; D gene ambiguous. The CDR3 is 13 residues long. Germline values: CDR1 SGHTA, CDR2 FQGNSA. Trimming shortened V by 3 bases and J by 0 bases, and 5 bases separated the two germline ends. In nucleotides, the CDR3 is TGTGCCAGCAGCTTCGGGATGAACACTGAAGCTTTCTTT. This codes for CASSFGMNTEAFF.

This clone is a singleton in its sample. The chain couples TRBV11-2 to TRBJ1-4; weak D call: TRBD1 (6 bases). V lost 1 base to trimming and J lost 6 bases, with 12 bases between them. The CDR3 is 15 amino acids. Germline CDR1 SGHAT, CDR2 FQNNGV. In DNA, the CDR3 is TGTGCCAGCAGCTTAGTGCAGGGGCCTTATGAAAAACTGTTTTTT. It encodes CASSLVQGPYEKLFF.

V and J are TRBV7-9 and TRBJ2-4, with TRBD2 matching 11 bases. CDR3 length: 16 residues. V trimming: 5 bases; J trimming: 4 bases; junction bases outside the gene matches: 7. In germline, CDR1 is SEHNR, CDR2 FQNEAQ (reference sequence). CDR3 sequence reads: CASSPGTSGPKNIQYF. The CDR3, as DNA: TGTGCCAGCAGCCCCGGGACTAGCGGCCCTAAAAACATTCAGTACTTC.